This TCR beta chain is drawn from a study of blood T cell repertoires in COVID-19. At the level of the study: Acute and convalescent COVID-19 specimens originated in the United States, Italy and Spain. Sample material is recorded as cDNA or gDNA derived from T cells, B-cell-depleted T cells, or PBMCs.

J was trimmed by 4 bases and V by 0 bases; bases with no gene match: 4. Germline V lookup: CDR1 MNHEY, CDR2 SVGAGI. The CDR3 has 15 amino acids. This clone has a handful of counts. Authors' processing steps: Estimates of nucleated cell counts were drawn from the amplification of reference gene primers. Here immunoSEQ multiplex PCR was the method, and the copy in TCRdb shows in-frame clones only, minus some. That table furnishes V, J and clone size, whereas the DNA furnished D and trimming. The table has around 270,000 clones, around nine tenths seen once. The receptor was derived from a man between 40 and 49 years old who had recovered from COVID-19. This chain connects TRBV6-5 to TRBJ1-1; 8 positions agree with TRBD1. The sample consisted of peripheral blood. The CDR3 nucleotides read TGTGCCAGCAGTTACTCGGGGACAGGAGGCACTGAAGCTTTCTTT. Its translation is CASSYSGTGGTEAFF.